The rows below give T cell receptor beta chains drawn from one sample of a study of Graves' ophthalmopathy and Graves' hyperthyroidism. TCRdb passed the multiplex PCR reads through MiXCR, listing each CDR3 protein once. The sample holds over a million distinct CDR3 sequences, approximately 35% seen once. Sequenced: peripheral blood or thyroid tissue (not recorded which). The receptor set was obtained from an adult man with Graves' hyperthyroidism. Each CDR3 is given with its conserved first and last residue. The order of the fields is CDR3 DNA, CDR3 protein, V gene, J gene, D gene, clone size. A D gene is named only where the DNA matches it firmly. Clone size is shown for a subset of rows, as once, few, many or a class of expanded clone.

CDR3nt: TGTGCCAGCAGCTTACCGGGACGCCGGGCCCCTGGCTACACCTTC; CDR3aa: CASSLPGRRAPGYTF; v_gene: TRBV5-4; j_gene: TRBJ1-2; d_gene: -; abundance: many
CDR3nt: TGTGCCAGCAGCGACGGGACAGGGTCTAACGAGCAGTACTTC; CDR3aa: CASSDGTGSNEQYF; v_gene: TRBV7-8; j_gene: TRBJ2-7; d_gene: TRBD1; abundance: many
CDR3nt: TGCAGTGCTACCCAGGTGGGAGGAACTGAAGCTTTCTTT; CDR3aa: CSATQVGGTEAFF; v_gene: TRBV20-1; j_gene: TRBJ1-1; d_gene: -; abundance: -
CDR3nt: TGTGCCAGCAGCGGGGGGGACACCCCAAATCAGCCCCAGCATTTT; CDR3aa: CASSGGDTPNQPQHF; v_gene: TRBV9; j_gene: TRBJ1-5; d_gene: -; abundance: few
CDR3nt: TGTGCCAGCACCGGACAGGGCGGGCAGTACTTC; CDR3aa: CASTGQGGQYF; v_gene: TRBV7-3; j_gene: TRBJ2-7; d_gene: TRBD1; abundance: -
CDR3nt: TGTGCCAGCGGTGCGCGAGGCACAGATACGCAGTATTTT; CDR3aa: CASGARGTDTQYF; v_gene: TRBV2; j_gene: TRBJ2-3; d_gene: -; abundance: -
CDR3nt: TGTGCCAGCTCACCATCAACAGACGGCGGTTCACCCCTCCACTTT; CDR3aa: CASSPSTDGGSPLHF; v_gene: TRBV18; j_gene: TRBJ1-6; d_gene: -; abundance: -
CDR3nt: TGTGCCAGCAGCTTCGGACTATCAGATACGCAGTATTTT; CDR3aa: CASSFGLSDTQYF; v_gene: TRBV7-9; j_gene: TRBJ2-3; d_gene: -; abundance: -
CDR3nt: TGCAGCACATGGACCATCACAGATACGCAGTATTTT; CDR3aa: CSTWTITDTQYF; v_gene: TRBV29-1; j_gene: TRBJ2-3; d_gene: -; abundance: many
CDR3nt: TGCGCCAGCAGGCAGGGGGAAACGAACACCGGGGAGCTGTTTTTT; CDR3aa: CASRQGETNTGELFF; v_gene: TRBV5-1; j_gene: TRBJ2-2; d_gene: TRBD1; abundance: -
CDR3nt: TGTGCCAGCAGCCAAGGGAGCTGGAACACTGAAGCTTTCTTT; CDR3aa: CASSQGSWNTEAFF; v_gene: TRBV14; j_gene: TRBJ1-1; d_gene: -; abundance: -
CDR3nt: TGTGCCAGCGCCGACCGACTAGCCTTGCCCTACGAGCAGTACTTC; CDR3aa: CASADRLALPYEQYF; v_gene: TRBV27; j_gene: TRBJ2-7; d_gene: TRBD2; abundance: -
CDR3nt: TGTGCCAGCAGTCCCCCTACAGGGCTCTCCTACGAGCAGTACTTC; CDR3aa: CASSPPTGLSYEQYF; v_gene: TRBV7-9; j_gene: TRBJ2-7; d_gene: -; abundance: many